The 25 T cell receptor beta chains reported below all come from one sample, sequenced in a study of blood T cell repertoires in COVID-19. Repertoires were generated with immunoSEQ multiplex PCR, while TCRdb's copy carries only in-frame clones and drops some. This sample has around 250,000 clones, with less than 85% found just once. Sequences were obtained from peripheral blood. Every receptor here comes from a man aged 60 to 69 who had recovered from COVID-19.

The rearrangement links TRBV3-1 (or the pseudogene TRBV3-2) to TRBJ2-1, with D tentatively TRBD2 (6 bases). The CDR3 covers 17 residues. V was trimmed by 1 base and J by 2 bases, leaving 15 bases between them. Germline V gene data show CDR1 as LGHDT and CDR2 as YNNKEL (reference sequence). CDR3 sequence (DNA): TGTGCCAGCAGCCAAGCCCAAGGGCGGGGCACCTACAATGAGCAGTTCTTC. This encodes CASSQAQGRGTYNEQFF.

The chain joins TRBV5-1 to TRBJ2-7; 7 bases align to TRBD1. The CDR3 contains 15 residues. The V segment lost 4 bases and the J segment 0 bases; nucleotides outside the gene matches: 7. CDR1 SGHRS and CDR2 YFSETQ come from the germline V gene. DNA for the CDR3: TGCGCCAGCAGCCCCAGGGGGTTTAGCTCCTACGAGCAGTACTTC. Amino acid sequence: CASSPRGFSSYEQYF.

This chain links TRBV21-1 with TRBJ2-5; TRBD1 was called by the table and not checked on the DNA. TRBV21-1 is flagged as a pseudogene. The CDR3 length is 14 residues. The CDR3 reads CASNRQAPQETQYF. The CDR3 bases are TGTGCCAGCAACCGACAGGCCCCCCAAGAGACCCAGTACTTC.

V usage is TRBV6-5 and J usage is TRBJ2-2; 7 bases align to TRBD1. This CDR3 region has 15 residues. Trimming at V came to 6 bases and at J to 1 base, leaving 5 bases not matched to a gene. CDR1 and CDR2 (germline): MNHEY, SVGAGI. In DNA, the CDR3 is TGTGCCAGCAGCGGACGACAGGGGAACACCGGGGAGCTGTTTTTT. It codes for CASSGRQGNTGELFF.

This chain links TRBV7-2 with TRBJ2-4, with TRBD2 matching over 10 bases. V lost 5 bases to trimming and J lost 6 bases; unmatched junction nucleotides: 10. CDR1 is SGHTA, CDR2 FQGNSA, per germline. The CDR3 extends over 16 amino acids. For the CDR3, the DNA is TGTGCCAGCAGCCCCCCTAGCGGGAGAGCGAGAAACATTCAGTACTTC. It specifies CASSPPSGRARNIQYF.

This clone showed up just once. The chain has TRBV3-1 (or the pseudogene TRBV3-2) and TRBJ2-7, with 9 bases aligning to TRBD1. The CDR3 totals 16 residues. Germline CDR1 reads LGHDT; CDR2 reads YNNKEL (reference sequence). V shed 4 bases and J 2 bases; nucleotides not matched to a gene: 9. Here the CDR3 DNA reads TGTGCCAGCAGCCTACAGAGGGGGACAGGGACCTACGAGCAGTACTTC. It is translated as CASSLQRGTGTYEQYF.

This chain uses TRBV29-1 with TRBJ1-2; D possibly corresponds to TRBD1 (6 bases). This CDR3 contains 12 residues. Trimming took 3 bases from V and 4 from J, leaving 9 bases between them. CDR1 SQVTM and CDR2 ANQGSEA come from the germline V gene. CDR3 amino acids: CSVEQGSYGYTF. The CDR3 DNA reads as TGCAGCGTTGAGCAGGGGTCCTATGGCTACACCTTC.

The chain links TRBV7-9 to TRBJ2-1; D is perhaps TRBD1 (9 bases). CDR3 size: 19 residues. With 5 bases removed from V and 7 bases from J, the gap between germline ends came to 30 bases. Germline CDR1 and CDR2: SEHNR and FQNEAQ (reference sequence). CDR3 DNA sequence: TGTGCCAGCAGCCGGGACAGGGTTTTGTGGAGCGGGAGTTGGAATGAGCAGTTCTTC. This gives the protein CASSRDRVLWSGSWNEQFF.

This chain uses TRBV5-6 with TRBJ2-3; unclear D gene. The CDR3 is made up of 13 amino acids. The germline V gene encodes CDR1 SGHDT and CDR2 YYEEEE. Trimming cost V 2 bases and J 3 bases, with 7 bases left between them. Written as DNA, the CDR3 is TGTGCCAGCAGCTTCCCCGGGACAGATACGCAGTATTTT. Translating gives CASSFPGTDTQYF.

The chain is built from TRBV5-5 and TRBJ2-3, with 8 bases fitting TRBD1. Per germline, CDR1 SGHKS and CDR2 YYEKEE (reference sequence). The V gene end was trimmed by 3 bases and the J gene end by 8 bases; junction bases not matched to a gene: 11. The CDR3 covers 15 residues. The CDR3 region is CASSSRAGGVSTQYF. CDR3 DNA sequence: TGTGCCAGCAGCTCCAGGGCAGGGGGCGTCTCTACGCAGTATTTT.

This rearrangement joins TRBV29-1 to TRBJ1-1, with 7 nucleotides matching TRBD1. Germline CDR1 reads SQVTM; CDR2 reads ANQGSEA. V lost 7 bases and J lost 1; bases outside the gene matches: 12. The CDR3 extends over 15 amino acids. Written as DNA, the CDR3 is TGCAGCGCCGGCCCCGGGACAGTTACGAACACTGAAGCTTTCTTT. It translates to CSAGPGTVTNTEAFF.

The DNA of the CDR3 is TGTGCCACCAGTGATGGGCAGATCGCTTTCTTT. It yields the protein CATSDGQIAFF. The chain joins TRBV24-1 to TRBJ1-1, with D unclear. The CDR3 totals 11 residues. Looked up from germline, CDR1 is KGHDR and CDR2 is SFDVKD. Trimming took 3 bases from V and 11 from J, leaving 9 bases between them.

This rearrangement joins TRBV28 to TRBJ2-1, with 7 nucleotides matching TRBD2. V was pared by 8 bases and J by 2 bases, with 12 bases of the junction left unmatched. This CDR3 contains 16 residues. CDR1 MDHEN and CDR2 SYDVKM come from the germline V gene. CDR3 region: CASSSLAAGAYNEQFF. Here the CDR3 DNA reads TGTGCCAGCTCCTCCCTTGCGGCGGGGGCCTACAATGAGCAGTTCTTC.

The chain uses TRBV3-1 (or the pseudogene TRBV3-2) and TRBJ2-1; tentative D call: TRBD2 (5 bases). Germline CDR1 reads LGHDT; CDR2 reads YNNKEL (reference sequence). The CDR3 is 12 residues long. V lost 6 bases and J 5 bases, leaving 8 bases between the germline ends. The CDR3 region is CASRRTDNEQFF. The CDR3 DNA reads TGTGCCAGCAGGCGGACTGACAATGAGCAGTTCTTC.

This clone has just a few counts. The V call is TRBV11-2, the J call TRBJ2-5, with unresolved D. Deletions cut 0 bases from V and 2 bases from J, with 4 bases between. The CDR3 totals 13 residues. Per germline, CDR1 SGHAT and CDR2 FQNNGV. CDR3: CASSLDRQETQYF. The CDR3 nucleotides read TGTGCCAGCAGCTTAGATCGGCAAGAGACCCAGTACTTC.

This rearrangement joins TRBV5-4 to TRBJ2-7, with D possibly matching TRBD1 (6 bases). The germline V gene encodes CDR1 SGHNT and CDR2 YYREEE (reference sequence). V was cut by 0 bases and J by 0 bases, with 13 bases left in between. The CDR3 length is 16 residues. This chain's CDR3 is CASSLAGAPPSYEQYF. In DNA, the CDR3 is TGTGCCAGCAGCTTGGCAGGGGCTCCCCCCTCCTACGAGCAGTACTTC.

This clone was recorded a few times. The gene calls are TRBV11-2 and TRBJ2-7; 7 positions match TRBD1. The CDR3 loop spans 17 amino acids. With 5 bases clipped from V and 2 bases from J, the junction kept 15 bases outside the gene matches. Germline CDR1 SGHAT, CDR2 FQNNGV. CDR3: CASSKPVGGHSTYEQYF. The CDR3, as DNA: TGTGCCAGCAGCAAACCCGTAGGGGGCCACTCCACCTACGAGCAGTACTTC. Drawing the rest from reference TRBV11-2 and TRBJ2-7, the complete variable domain is EAGVAQSPRYKIIEKRQSVAFWCNPISGHATLYWYQQILGQGPKLLIQFQNNGVVDDSQLPKDRFSAERLKGVDSTLKIQPAKLEDSAVYLCASSKPVGGHSTYEQYFGPGTRLTVT.

The rearrangement links TRBV28 to TRBJ1-3; D is undetermined. The CDR3 contains 15 residues. Germline CDR1 MDHEN, CDR2 SYDVKM. Trimming stripped 6 bases from V and 2 bases from J, with 14 bases between. The CDR3 sequence is CASRITGSPGNTIYF. CDR3 coding DNA: TGTGCCAGCAGGATAACGGGTTCCCCTGGAAACACCATATATTTT.

Points on this clone: Other DNA sequences in the same sample also yield this CDR3. The gene calls are TRBV30 and TRBJ1-1; D possibly corresponds to TRBD1 (5 bases). The CDR3 length is 13 residues. The V gene lost 1 base and the J gene lost 3 bases, with 9 bases spanning the gap. In germline, CDR1 is GTSNPN, CDR2 SVGIG (reference sequence). DNA for the CDR3: TGTGCCTGGAGTGAGGGGTCGCACACTGAAGCTTTCTTT. Residues: CAWSEGSHTEAFF.

J is TRBJ2-3 and V is TRBV30, with 8 bases aligning to TRBD2. Losses at the gene ends were 3 bases for V and 4 bases for J; bases not matched to a gene: 9. The germline gives CDR1 GTSNPN, CDR2 SVGIG (reference sequence). The CDR3 is 15 residues long. The CDR3 sequence is CAWSRTGGPADTQYF. CDR3 coding DNA: TGTGCCTGGAGCAGGACGGGAGGGCCTGCAGATACGCAGTATTTT.

The chain combines TRBV5-1 with TRBJ1-1; D is perhaps TRBD1 (5 bases). CDR1 and CDR2 from the germline V gene are SGHRS and YFSETQ. V was trimmed by 1 base and J by 1 base, leaving 5 bases between them. The CDR3 is 13 amino acids. The CDR3 region has the DNA TGCGCCAGCAGCTTGACAGGGAACACTGAAGCTTTCTTT. This gives the protein CASSLTGNTEAFF.

The chain employs TRBV28 and TRBJ1-4, with no clear D. The CDR3 has 15 residues. V lost 3 bases, J lost 4 bases, and 12 bases lay in between. Germline assignment: CDR1 MDHEN and CDR2 SYDVKM. The CDR3 nucleotides read TGTGCCAGCAGTTTGTACCAACAGATTAATGAAAAACTGTTTTTT. Translated, it gives CASSLYQQINEKLFF.

This clone has more than one count but fewer than ten. This chain connects TRBV6-5 to TRBJ1-3; TRBD1 matches at 7 bases. Per germline, CDR1 MNHEY and CDR2 SVGAGI. This CDR3 contains 15 residues. V gave up 6 bases and J gave up 0 bases; unmatched junction bases: 5. The CDR3 loop is CASSPGTDSGNTIYF. The CDR3 region has the DNA TGTGCCAGCAGCCCAGGGACAGACTCTGGAAACACCATATATTTT.

The gene calls are TRBV27 and TRBJ2-7, with D unclear. The ends were cut back, 2 bases at V and 0 bases at J, with 8 bases in the middle. The CDR3 length is 14 residues. Germline V gene lookup returns CDR1 MNHEY and CDR2 SMNVEV (reference sequence). DNA of the CDR3: TGTGCCAGCAGTTTAAAGGAGTACTCCTACGAGCAGTACTTC. Translation: CASSLKEYSYEQYF.

The V gene is TRBV11-2, the J gene TRBJ2-1, with 8 bases fitting TRBD2. The CDR3 loop spans 15 amino acids. Germline V gene sequence: CDR1 SGHAT, CDR2 FQNNGV. The J segment lost 2 bases and the V segment lost 6 bases, leaving 6 bases of the junction unmatched. Written as DNA, the CDR3 is TGTGCCAGCAGGGAGGACGGGAGGGCCTACAATGAGCAGTTCTTC. This gives the protein CASREDGRAYNEQFF.